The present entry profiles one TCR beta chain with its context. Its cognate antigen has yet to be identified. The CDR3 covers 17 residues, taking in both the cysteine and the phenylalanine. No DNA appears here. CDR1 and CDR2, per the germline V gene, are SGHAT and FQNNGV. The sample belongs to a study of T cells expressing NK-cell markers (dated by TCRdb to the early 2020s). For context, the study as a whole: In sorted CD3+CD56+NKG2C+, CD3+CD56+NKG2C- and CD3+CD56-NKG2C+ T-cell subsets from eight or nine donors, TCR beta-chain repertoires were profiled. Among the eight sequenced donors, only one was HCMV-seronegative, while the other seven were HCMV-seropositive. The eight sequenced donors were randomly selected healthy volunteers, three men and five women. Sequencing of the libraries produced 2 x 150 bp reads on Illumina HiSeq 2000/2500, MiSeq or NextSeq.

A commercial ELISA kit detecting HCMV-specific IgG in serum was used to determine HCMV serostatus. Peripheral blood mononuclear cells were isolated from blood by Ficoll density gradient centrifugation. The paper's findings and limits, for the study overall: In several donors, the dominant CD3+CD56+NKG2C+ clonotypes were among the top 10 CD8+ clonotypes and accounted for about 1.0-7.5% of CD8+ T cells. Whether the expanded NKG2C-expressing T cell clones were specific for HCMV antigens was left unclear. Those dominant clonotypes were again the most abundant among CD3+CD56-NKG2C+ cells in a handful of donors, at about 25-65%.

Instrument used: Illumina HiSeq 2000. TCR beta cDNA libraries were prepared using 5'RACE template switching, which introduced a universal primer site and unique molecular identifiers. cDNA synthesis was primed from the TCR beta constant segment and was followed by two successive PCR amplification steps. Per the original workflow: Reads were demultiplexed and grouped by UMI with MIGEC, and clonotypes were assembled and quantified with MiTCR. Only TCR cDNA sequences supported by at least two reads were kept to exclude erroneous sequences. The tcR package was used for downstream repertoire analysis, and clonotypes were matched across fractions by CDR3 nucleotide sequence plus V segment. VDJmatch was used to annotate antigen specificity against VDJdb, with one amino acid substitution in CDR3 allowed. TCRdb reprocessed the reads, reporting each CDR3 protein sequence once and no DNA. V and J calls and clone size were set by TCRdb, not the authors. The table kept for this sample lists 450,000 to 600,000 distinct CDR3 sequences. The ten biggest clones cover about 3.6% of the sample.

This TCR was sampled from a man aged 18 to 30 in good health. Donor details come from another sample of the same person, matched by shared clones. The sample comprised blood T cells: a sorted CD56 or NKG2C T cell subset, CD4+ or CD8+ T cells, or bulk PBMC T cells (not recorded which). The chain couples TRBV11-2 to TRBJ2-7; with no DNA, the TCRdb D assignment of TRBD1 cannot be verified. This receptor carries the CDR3 CASSLSLGQGLFFEQYF.